This T cell receptor (beta chain) was identified in a study of T cell repertoires in cytomegalovirus infection. Using its own MiXCR run on the reads, TCRdb lists one record per CDR3 protein. The repertoire has more than 400,000 distinct CDR3 sequences, less than 30% of them found once; the top ten carry roughly 13%. V lost 3 bases, J lost 6 bases, and 7 bases stayed unmatched. Germline CDR1 reads DFQATT; CDR2 reads SNEGSKA (reference sequence). This CDR3 has 14 amino acids. The material sequenced was PBMCs. The receptor's source is a human donor in good health (CMV status not recorded). Some clones in this sample may be carry-over from other donors' samples. The V gene is TRBV20-1, the J gene TRBJ2-4; 8 nucleotides line up with TRBD2. The DNA for the CDR3 is TGCAGTGCTAGTGATCCCAGCGGGGGAAACATTCAGTACTTC. Translating gives CSASDPSGGNIQYF.